This TCR beta chain was sequenced in a study of cytomegalovirus exposure and HLA in healthy donors. Study-level background: The 90 to 150 validation repertoires were produced on the same platform as the roughly 690 repertoires of the first cohort. This was reported in a later analysis. Overall study results and limits: Subsequent analysis found a tendency for first-cohort TCR clusters to co-occur within the 95 to 150 validation repertoires.

Trimming pared 1 base from V and 6 bases from J, leaving 18 bases between. CDR1 and CDR2 from the germline V gene are SGHVS and FQNEAQ. The CDR3 extends over 16 amino acids. A note on this clone: Antigen unknown.

Here immunoSEQ multiplex PCR was the method, and the copy in TCRdb shows in-frame clones only, minus some. The sample contains roughly 330,000 clones, 75% to 90% of which appear only once. The chain combines TRBV7-8 with TRBJ1-1; weak D call: TRBD1 (6 bases). This sequence originates from a woman under 40 in good health and CMV-seropositive. Sequencing input: PBMCs. CDR3 nucleotide sequence: TGTGCCAGCAGCTTAGGGGTGGCAGGGGCCGCTTCTGAAGCTTTCTTT. It is translated as CASSLGVAGAASEAFF.